This T cell receptor (beta chain) was documented in a study of blood T cell repertoires in COVID-19. Study-wide context: PBMCs, B-cell-depleted T cells, or T cells provided the cDNA or gDNA that made up the material.

From germline, CDR1 is MNHEY and CDR2 SVGAGI. This CDR3 has 16 amino acids. V dropped 3 bases and J dropped 0 bases, with 15 bases sitting between them. TCRdb's copy holds only in-frame clones and misses some; the assay was immunoSEQ multiplex PCR. The sample includes under 200,000 clones, about 86% of them seen just once. The chain combines TRBV6-5 with TRBJ2-7, with a possible D match to TRBD2 (7 bases). Sequencing was performed on peripheral blood. The sequence came from a woman in her seventies with COVID-19, enrolled during active disease. The CDR3, as DNA: TGTGCCAGCAGTTATGGGGGGGCGCCGACCTCCTACGAGCAGTACTTC. Its translation: CASSYGGAPTSYEQYF.